This is a list of T cell receptor beta chains from one sample in a study of blood T cell repertoires in COVID-19. The assay was immunoSEQ multiplex PCR, and TCRdb's table has in-frame clones only and misses some. The sample yields 250,000 to 350,000 clones, around 89% seen once. The sample comprised peripheral blood. The receptors stem from a woman in her forties or fifties with active or convalescent COVID-19. CDR3s include the opening cysteine and the closing phenylalanine or tryptophan. D genes are given only for firm matches. A row's size may be missing; if present it is once, few, many or a size class.

>TRBJ2-7|.|TRBV5-4|.
CASSLEPGGTPYEQYF
TGTGCCAGCAGCCTGGAACCAGGTGGGACTCCCTACGAGCAGTACTTC
>TRBJ1-1|.|TRBV7-9|.
CASSLPEVEAFF
TGTGCCAGCAGCTTACCGGAGGTTGAAGCTTTCTTT
>TRBJ2-1|.|TRBV7-3|TRBD2
CASSLSETASGEQFF
TGTGCCAGCAGCTTATCGGAGACAGCTAGCGGTGAGCAGTTCTTC
>TRBJ2-2|.|TRBV6-6|TRBD2
CASSHRGGATSGRGTGELFF
TGTGCCAGCAGCCACAGGGGAGGTGCGACTAGCGGGAGGGGTACCGGGGAGCTGTTTTTT
>TRBJ1-2|.|TRBV9|TRBD1
CASSAETGWDGYTF
TGTGCCAGCAGCGCCGAGACAGGGTGGGATGGCTACACCTTC
>TRBJ2-7|once|TRBV5-1|.
CASSSKDGISYEQYF
TGCGCCAGCAGCTCAAAGGACGGGATCTCCTACGAGCAGTACTTC
>TRBJ1-1|.|TRBV19|.
CASTRDMNTEAFF
TGTGCCAGTACACGGGATATGAACACTGAAGCTTTCTTT
>TRBJ1-3|.|TRBV6-5|.
CASSSGSGNTIYF
TGTGCCAGCAGTTCAGGATCTGGAAACACCATATATTTT
>TRBJ2-2|.|TRBV6-2/TRBV6-3|.
CASSHLKYAGGELFF
TGTGCCAGCAGTCACCTGAAATACGCGGGCGGGGAGCTGTTTTTT
>TRBJ2-7|.|TRBV19|TRBD1
CASSSRQGSEQYF
TGTGCCAGTAGTTCCAGACAGGGATCCGAGCAGTACTTC
>TRBJ2-7|.|TRBV6-1|.
CASSESAGISYEQYF
TGTGCCAGCAGTGAATCGGCAGGGATAAGCTACGAGCAGTACTTC
>TRBJ1-1|.|TRBV9|.
CASSVDVGGRDEAFF
TGTGCCAGCAGCGTAGATGTTGGGGGGAGGGATGAAGCTTTCTTT
>TRBJ1-2|.|TRBV7-2|.
CASSLDRKADGYTF
TGTGCCAGCAGCTTAGACCGCAAAGCCGATGGCTACACCTTC
>TRBJ2-7|.|TRBV11-3|.
CASSLAGTLQFYEQYF
TGTGCCAGCAGCTTAGCTGGGACACTCCAGTTCTACGAGCAGTACTTC
>TRBJ1-2|.|TRBV29-1|.
CSVGRGALDGYTF
TGCAGCGTTGGCCGGGGGGCCTTGGATGGCTACACCTTC